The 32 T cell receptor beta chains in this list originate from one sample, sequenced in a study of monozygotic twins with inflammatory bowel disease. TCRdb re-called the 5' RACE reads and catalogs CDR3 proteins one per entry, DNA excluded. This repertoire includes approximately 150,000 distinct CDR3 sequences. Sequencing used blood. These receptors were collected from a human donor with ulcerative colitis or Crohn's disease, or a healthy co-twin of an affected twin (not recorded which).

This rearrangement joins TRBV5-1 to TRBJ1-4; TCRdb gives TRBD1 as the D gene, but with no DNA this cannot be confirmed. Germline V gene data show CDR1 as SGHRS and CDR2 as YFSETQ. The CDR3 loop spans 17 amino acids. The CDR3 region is CASSLGQGSTLNEKLFF.

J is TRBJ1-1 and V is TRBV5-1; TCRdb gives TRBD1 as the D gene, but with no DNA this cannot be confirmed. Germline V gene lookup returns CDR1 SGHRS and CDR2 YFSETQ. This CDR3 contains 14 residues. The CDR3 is CASSLGGQGLLAFF.

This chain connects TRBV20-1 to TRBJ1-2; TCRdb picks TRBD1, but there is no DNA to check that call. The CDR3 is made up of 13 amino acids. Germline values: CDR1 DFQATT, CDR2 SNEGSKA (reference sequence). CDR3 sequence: CSATSGTGYGYTF.

CDR3 in amino acids: CASSRGQGGSETQYF. The chain recombines TRBV6-1 with TRBJ2-5; TCRdb picks TRBD1, but there is no DNA to check that call. The CDR3 loop spans 15 amino acids. Germline CDR1 is MNHNS and CDR2 is SASEGT.

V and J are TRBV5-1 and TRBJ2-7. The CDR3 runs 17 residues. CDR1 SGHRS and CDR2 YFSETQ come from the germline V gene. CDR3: CASSLARVAAVTYEQYF.

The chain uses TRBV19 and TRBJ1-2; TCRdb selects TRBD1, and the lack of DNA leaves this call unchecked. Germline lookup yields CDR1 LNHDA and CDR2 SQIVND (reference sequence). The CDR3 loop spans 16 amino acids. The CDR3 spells CASSLSSQGTYYGYTF.

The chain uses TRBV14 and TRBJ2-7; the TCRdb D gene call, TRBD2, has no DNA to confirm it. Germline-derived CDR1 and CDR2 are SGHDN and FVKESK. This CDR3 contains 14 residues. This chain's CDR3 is CASSQRLDAYEQYF.

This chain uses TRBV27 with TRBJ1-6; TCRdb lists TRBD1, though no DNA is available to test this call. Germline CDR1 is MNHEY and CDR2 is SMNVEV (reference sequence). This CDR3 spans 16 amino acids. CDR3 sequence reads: CASSLSGGGRDSPLHF.

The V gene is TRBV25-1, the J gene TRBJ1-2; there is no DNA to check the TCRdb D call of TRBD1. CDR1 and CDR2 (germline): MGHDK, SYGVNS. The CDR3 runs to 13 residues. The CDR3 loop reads CASSRGTNYGYTF.

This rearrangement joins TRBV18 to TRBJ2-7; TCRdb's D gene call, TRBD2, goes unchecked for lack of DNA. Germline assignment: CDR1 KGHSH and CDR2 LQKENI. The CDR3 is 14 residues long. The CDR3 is CASSPGLATYEQYF. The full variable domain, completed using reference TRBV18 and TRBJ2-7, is NAGVMQNPRHLVRRRGQEARLRCSPMKGHSHVYWYRQLPEEGLKFMVYLQKENIIDESGMPKERFSAEFPKEGPSILRIQQVVRGDSAAYFCASSPGLATYEQYFGPGTRLTVT.

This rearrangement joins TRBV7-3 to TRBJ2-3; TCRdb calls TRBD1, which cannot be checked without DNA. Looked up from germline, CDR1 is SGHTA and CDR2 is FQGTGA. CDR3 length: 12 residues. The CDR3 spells CASSSGLDTQYF.

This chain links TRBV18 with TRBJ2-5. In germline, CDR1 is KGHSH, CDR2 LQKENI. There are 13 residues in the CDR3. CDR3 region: CASSPANEETQYF. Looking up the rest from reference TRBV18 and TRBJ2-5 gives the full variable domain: NAGVMQNPRHLVRRRGQEARLRCSPMKGHSHVYWYRQLPEEGLKFMVYLQKENIIDESGMPKERFSAEFPKEGPSILRIQQVVRGDSAAYFCASSPANEETQYFGPGTRLLVL.

CDR3: CSQAGKWDYGYTF. This chain joins TRBV30 and TRBJ1-2. CDR3 length equals 13 residues. Germline lookup yields CDR1 GTSNPN and CDR2 SVGIG (reference sequence). Drawing the rest from reference TRBV30 and TRBJ1-2, the complete variable domain is SQTIHQWPATLVQPVGSPLSLECTVEGTSNPNLYWYRQAAGRGLQLLFYSVGIGQISSEVPQNLSASRPQDRQFILSSKKLLLSDSGFYLCSQAGKWDYGYTFGSGTRLTVV.

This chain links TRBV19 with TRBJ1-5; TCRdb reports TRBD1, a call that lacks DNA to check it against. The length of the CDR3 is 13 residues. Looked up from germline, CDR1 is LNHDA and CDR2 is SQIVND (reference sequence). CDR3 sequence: CASTPGYNQPQHF.

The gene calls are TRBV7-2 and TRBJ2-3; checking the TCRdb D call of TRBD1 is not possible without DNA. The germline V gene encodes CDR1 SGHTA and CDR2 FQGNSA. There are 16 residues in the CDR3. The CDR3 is CASSLAGGPGTDTQYF.

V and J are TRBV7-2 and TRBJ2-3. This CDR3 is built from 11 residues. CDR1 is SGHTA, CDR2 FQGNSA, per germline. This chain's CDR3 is CASSPKDTQYF.

The CDR3 sequence is CSARVGEAHTGELFF. The chain carries TRBV20-1 and TRBJ2-2; checking the TCRdb D call of TRBD2 is not possible without DNA. Germline CDR1 and CDR2: DFQATT and SNEGSKA (reference sequence). CDR3 length: 15 amino acids.

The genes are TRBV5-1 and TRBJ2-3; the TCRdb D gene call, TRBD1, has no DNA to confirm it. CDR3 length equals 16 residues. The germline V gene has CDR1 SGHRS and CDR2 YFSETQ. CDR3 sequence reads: CASSLDTGGGTDTQYF.

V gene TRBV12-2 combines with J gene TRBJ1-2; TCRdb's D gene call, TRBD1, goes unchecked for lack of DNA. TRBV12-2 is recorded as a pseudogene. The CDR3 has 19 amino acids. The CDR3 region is CASRLERPGTGGGNYGYTF.

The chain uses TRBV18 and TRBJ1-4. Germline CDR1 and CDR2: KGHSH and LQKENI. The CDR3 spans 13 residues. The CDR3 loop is CASSPSTNEKLFF.

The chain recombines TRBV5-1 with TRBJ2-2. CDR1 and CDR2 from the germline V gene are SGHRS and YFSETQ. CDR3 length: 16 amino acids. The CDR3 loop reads CASSSPGHRNTGELFF.

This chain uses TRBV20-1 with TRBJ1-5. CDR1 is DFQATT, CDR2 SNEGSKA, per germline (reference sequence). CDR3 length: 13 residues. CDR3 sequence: CSARHPVNQPQHF.

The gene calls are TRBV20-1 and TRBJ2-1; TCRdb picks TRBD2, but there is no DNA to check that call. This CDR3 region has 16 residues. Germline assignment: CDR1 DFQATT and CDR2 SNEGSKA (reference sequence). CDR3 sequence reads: CSAAASSGSSYNEQFF.

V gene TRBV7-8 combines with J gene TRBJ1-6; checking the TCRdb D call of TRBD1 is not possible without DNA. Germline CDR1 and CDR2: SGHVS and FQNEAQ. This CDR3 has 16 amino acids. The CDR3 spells CASSPTGGRGNSPLHF.

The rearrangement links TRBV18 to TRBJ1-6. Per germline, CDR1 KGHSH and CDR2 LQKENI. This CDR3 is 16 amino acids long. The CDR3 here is CASSPEGTAVDSPLHF.

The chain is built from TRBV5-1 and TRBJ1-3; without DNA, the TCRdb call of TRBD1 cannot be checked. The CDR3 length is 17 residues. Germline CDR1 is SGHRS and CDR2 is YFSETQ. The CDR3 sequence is CASSPWGTAGSGNTIYF.

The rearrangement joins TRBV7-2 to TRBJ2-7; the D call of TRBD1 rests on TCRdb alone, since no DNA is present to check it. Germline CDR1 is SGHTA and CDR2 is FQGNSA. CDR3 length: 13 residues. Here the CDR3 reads CASSPRQGTRQYF. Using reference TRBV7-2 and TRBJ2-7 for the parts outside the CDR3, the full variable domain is GAGVSQSPSNKVTEKGKDVELRCDPISGHTALYWYRQSLGQGLEFLIYFQGNSAPDKSGLPSDRFSAERTGGSVSTLTIQRTQQEDSAVYLCASSPRQGTRQYFGPGTRLTVT.

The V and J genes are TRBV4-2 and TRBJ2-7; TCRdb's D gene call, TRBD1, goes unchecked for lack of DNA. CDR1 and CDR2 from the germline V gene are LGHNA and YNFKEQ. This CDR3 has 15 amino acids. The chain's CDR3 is CASSQASGTLYEQYF.

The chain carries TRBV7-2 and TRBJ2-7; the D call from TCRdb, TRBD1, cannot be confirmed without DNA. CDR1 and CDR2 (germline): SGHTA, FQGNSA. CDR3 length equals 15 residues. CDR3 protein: CASSLRGTGDYEQYF.

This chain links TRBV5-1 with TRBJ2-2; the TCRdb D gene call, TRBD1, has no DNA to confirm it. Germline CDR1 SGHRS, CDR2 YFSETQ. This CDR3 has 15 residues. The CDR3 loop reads CASSQQGAKTGELFF.

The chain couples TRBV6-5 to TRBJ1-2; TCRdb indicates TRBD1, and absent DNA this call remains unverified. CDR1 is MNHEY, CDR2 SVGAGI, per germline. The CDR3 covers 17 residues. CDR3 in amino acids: CASSYAALRPKDYGYTF.

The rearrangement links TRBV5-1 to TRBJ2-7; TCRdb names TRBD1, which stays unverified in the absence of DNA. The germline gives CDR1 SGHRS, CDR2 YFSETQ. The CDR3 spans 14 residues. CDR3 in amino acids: CASSLGDRGLEQYF.